The sequence of this TCR beta chain was determined in a study of technical replicates of blood from several donors. This CDR3 has 15 residues. Trimming left V 1 base short and J 3 bases short, with 9 bases between. Germline V gene data show CDR1 as LGHNA and CDR2 as YSLEER. TCRdb's table, derived via immunoSEQ multiplex PCR, lists solely in-frame clones and lacks some. The sample has 75,000 to 95,000 clones; around 94% are singletons. Specimen: T cells isolated from PBMCs. This receptor was obtained from a human donor in good health. V gene TRBV4-3 combines with J gene TRBJ2-2; maybe TRBD1 (6 bases). The chain's CDR3 is CASSQAPGDTGELFF. The CDR3 nucleotides are TGCGCCAGCAGCCAAGCCCCAGGGGACACCGGGGAGCTGTTTTTT.